The TCR beta chain described here comes from a study of blood T cells in healthy people across ages. Per the germline V gene, CDR1 is SGHVS and CDR2 is FQNEAQ. The CDR3 sequence is 17 residues long. V was clipped by 0 bases and J by 9 bases; unmatched bases: 12. A note on this clonotype: What it recognizes is unknown.

A second about 7 to 12 cycle PCR used barcoded and J-beta primers. All cDNA molecules were each tagged by a template-switch adaptor with 12 random nucleotides. Via MiXCR, TCRdb re-called the 5' RACE reads, giving one row per CDR3 protein. The table records fewer than 900,000 distinct CDR3 sequences, roughly two fifths of them present only once. Study results and caveats: The authors considered diversity estimates from one million T cells to be underestimates.

The clonotype originates from a woman aged 55 to 70 in good health. V gene TRBV7-8 combines with J gene TRBJ1-2; 11 positions agree with TRBD1. Sequencing was done on a sample of blood. CDR3 DNA: TGTGCCAGCAGCTTAGCGTGTTCGGGACAGGGGGACGAGTGCTACACCTTC. It translates to CASSLACSGQGDECYTF.